Listed below are T cell receptor beta chains from one sample, sequenced in a study of T-cell memory formation after mild COVID-19. TCRdb re-called the 5' RACE reads with MiXCR, one entry per CDR3 protein. The data contain about 450,000 distinct CDR3 sequences, 20% to 30% of them singletons. The sequencing sample was made of PBMCs or a T cell subset sorted from them (not recorded which). Every receptor here comes from an adult woman who had mild COVID-19 (a few samples of this study predate the infection). Cell type and time point are not known. Each CDR3 is given with its conserved first and last residue. Fields, in order: D gene, clone size, J gene, V gene, CDR3 DNA, CDR3 protein. A D gene is named only where the DNA matches it firmly. The size of a clone is reported for some rows only, either as once, few or many, or as a class for expanded clones.

>-|-|TRBJ1-1|TRBV9
TGTGCCAGCAGCAGGGGGTCAGTTAGGGACACTGAAGCTTTCTTT
CASSRGSVRDTEAFF
>-|-|TRBJ2-7|TRBV29-1
TGCAGCGCTGGGGGCGGAGAATACGAGCAGTACTTC
CSAGGGEYEQYF
>TRBD1|few|TRBJ2-2|TRBV5-1
TGCGCCAGCAGCCTAAACGACAGGGGGCACGGCACCGGGGAGCTGTTTTTT
CASSLNDRGHGTGELFF
>TRBD1|few|TRBJ1-2|TRBV12-3/TRBV12-4
TGTGCCAGCAGTCTCCACCGGGACAGGTCCTATGGCTACACCTTC
CASSLHRDRSYGYTF
>-|-|TRBJ2-7|TRBV7-3
TGTGCCAGCAGCCCTTCAGCATTTGGCGAGCAGTACTTC
CASSPSAFGEQYF
>TRBD1|-|TRBJ1-2|TRBV4-3
TGCGCCAGCAGCCAAGATTGGACAGGGGCTGCGTGGGGCTACACCTTC
CASSQDWTGAAWGYTF
>-|few|TRBJ1-1|TRBV7-9
TGTGCCAGCAGCTTATTTACAGAAGCTTTCTTT
CASSLFTEAFF
>TRBD2|few|TRBJ2-7|TRBV5-4
TGTGCCAGCGGGACTAGCGGGGGCTCCTACGAGCAGTACTTC
CASGTSGGSYEQYF
>-|-|TRBJ2-1|TRBV5-1
TGCGCCAGCAGCCTAGACGTCGATGAGCAGTTCTTC
CASSLDVDEQFF
>-|many|TRBJ2-1|TRBV5-1
TGCGCCAGCAGCTTGGAGGGACCCTACAATGAGCAGTTCTTC
CASSLEGPYNEQFF
>-|-|TRBJ2-7|TRBV6-5
TGTGCCAGCAGTTTCGGCGTTGGTTCCTACGAGCAGTACTTC
CASSFGVGSYEQYF
>-|-|TRBJ2-1|TRBV7-6
TGTGCCAGCAGCTTCCTTCCCCCTGACAATGAGCAGTTCTTC
CASSFLPPDNEQFF
>-|-|TRBJ2-2|TRBV6-2/TRBV6-3
TGTGCCAGCATTCCAGCGCATGAGGCCGGGGAGCTGTTTTTT
CASIPAHEAGELFF
>TRBD2|few|TRBJ2-1|TRBV7-2
TGTGCCAGCAGCTTAGATAGCGGGTCCCGGGATGAGCAGTTCTTC
CASSLDSGSRDEQFF
>TRBD1|-|TRBJ2-7|TRBV12-3/TRBV12-4
TGTGCCAGCAGTTTAGCAGGGACAGGGATCAACGAGCAGTACTTC
CASSLAGTGINEQYF
>-|-|TRBJ2-7|TRBV10-2
TGCGCCGTAAGGCGGGCGGCACAGGACGGCGAGCAGTACTTC
CAVRRAAQDGEQYF
>-|-|TRBJ2-3|TRBV29-1
TGCAGCGTGGCCCGTGGAGGGGGCGGGAGAACAGATACGCAGTATTTT
CSVARGGGGRTDTQYF
>TRBD1|-|TRBJ1-1|TRBV7-8
TGTGCCAGCAGCTTAAGGCAGACAGGGGAGACTTTCTTT
CASSLRQTGETFF
>-|-|TRBJ1-2|TRBV5-6
TGTGCCAGCAGCTTGGGAGGCCAGGACTACTATGGCTACACCTTC
CASSLGGQDYYGYTF
>TRBD1|-|TRBJ1-1|TRBV5-1
TGCGCCAGCAGCCCCACAGGGGGCAGGAACACTGAAGCTTTCTTT
CASSPTGGRNTEAFF
>-|-|TRBJ1-1|TRBV5-1
TGCGCCAGCAGCTCCCCGACGGGCAGGTCAAGGAACACTGAAGCTTTCTTT
CASSSPTGRSRNTEAFF
>-|few|TRBJ2-2|TRBV5-1
TGCGCCAGCAGCTTGAGCGGGACAGCAGCCGGGGAGCTGTTTTTT
CASSLSGTAAGELFF
>-|few|TRBJ2-4|TRBV9
TGTGCCAGCAGCGTGGGGTCGCTTGGCGGGGCCAAAAACATTCAGTACTTC
CASSVGSLGGAKNIQYF
>-|-|TRBJ2-7|TRBV27
TGTGCCAGCAGTCCGACGGTTTCCTACGAGCAGTACTTC
CASSPTVSYEQYF
>-|-|TRBJ1-3|TRBV16
TGTGCCAGCAGCACTCAGGGAAGCGGAAACACCATATATTTT
CASSTQGSGNTIYF
>-|-|TRBJ2-5|TRBV14
TGTGCCAGCAGCCCGGATGGGGTCACCCAGTACTTC
CASSPDGVTQYF
>-|many|TRBJ1-5|TRBV9
TGTGCCAGCAGCGAGGGTTCCCTTGCGAATCAGCCCCAGCATTTT
CASSEGSLANQPQHF
>-|-|TRBJ1-1|TRBV6-1
TGTGCCAGCAGTGAACTGGCTGTCGGGAACACTGAAGCTTTCTTT
CASSELAVGNTEAFF
>-|few|TRBJ1-5|TRBV6-2/TRBV6-3
TGTGCCAGCAGTCCGACAGGCAATCAGCCCCAGCATTTT
CASSPTGNQPQHF
>-|once|TRBJ1-5|TRBV3-1
TGTGCCAGCAGCCCCGTTCCGAGCAATCAGCCCCAGCATTTT
CASSPVPSNQPQHF
>TRBD2|many|TRBJ2-7|TRBV9
TGTGCCAGCAGCGTCGGGGGGGGGAACCGTATCAACGAGCAGTACTTC
CASSVGGGNRINEQYF
>TRBD2|many|TRBJ2-1|TRBV7-8
TGTGCCAGCAGCAGACTAGCGGGGGGGTTGAATGAGCAGTTCTTC
CASSRLAGGLNEQFF
>-|-|TRBJ1-1|TRBV6-6
TGTGCCAGTACTTCCGGGCCCCGCACTGAAGCTTTCTTT
CASTSGPRTEAFF
>-|few|TRBJ2-5|TRBV10-3
TGTGCCATCAGTGAGCATAGGGGACAGACCCAGTACTTC
CAISEHRGQTQYF
>-|few|TRBJ2-7|TRBV3-2
TGTGCCAGCAGCCAAATACAGGGGGGTCCCTACGAGCAGTACTTC
CASSQIQGGPYEQYF
>-|-|TRBJ2-1|TRBV13
TGTGCCAGCAGCCCCGCCTGGGGGTACGGTGAGCAGTTCTTC
CASSPAWGYGEQFF
>TRBD2|-|TRBJ2-3|TRBV30
TGTGCCTGGAGTTTAGGACTAGCGGGCGGGAGAGATACGCAGTATTTT
CAWSLGLAGGRDTQYF
>TRBD2|few|TRBJ2-1|TRBV4-3
TGCGCCAGCAGCCAAGATTGGGCGGGAGCCTACAATGAGCAGTTCTTC
CASSQDWAGAYNEQFF
>-|many|TRBJ1-1|TRBV5-1
TGCGCCAGCAGCTTGGTCAGGGAAAACACTGAAGCTTTCTTT
CASSLVRENTEAFF
>TRBD1|-|TRBJ2-1|TRBV11-3
TGTGCCAGCAGCTTAGTGGGGACAGGGGGCTACAATGAGCAGTTCTTC
CASSLVGTGGYNEQFF
>-|-|TRBJ2-5|TRBV7-8
TGTGCCAGCAGCTTACCATACCAAGAGACCCAGTACTTC
CASSLPYQETQYF
>TRBD2|few|TRBJ2-5|TRBV12-3/TRBV12-4
TGTGCCAGCACCCCCGGGTTAGCGGGGTCACAAGAGACCCAGTACTTC
CASTPGLAGSQETQYF
>-|few|TRBJ2-2|TRBV2
TGTGCCAGCCGGGTGGAGAACACCGGGGAGCTGTTTTTT
CASRVENTGELFF